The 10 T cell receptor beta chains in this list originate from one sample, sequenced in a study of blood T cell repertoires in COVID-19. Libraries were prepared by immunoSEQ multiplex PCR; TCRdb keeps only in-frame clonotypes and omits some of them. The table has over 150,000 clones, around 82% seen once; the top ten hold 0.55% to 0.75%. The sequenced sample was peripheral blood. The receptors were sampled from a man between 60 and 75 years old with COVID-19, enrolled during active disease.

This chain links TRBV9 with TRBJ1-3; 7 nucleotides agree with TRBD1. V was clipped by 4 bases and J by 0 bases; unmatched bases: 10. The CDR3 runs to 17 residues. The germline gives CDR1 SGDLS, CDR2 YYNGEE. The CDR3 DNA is TGTGCCAGCAGCTACCGGACAGGCGACAGCTCTGGAAACACCATATATTTT. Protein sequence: CASSYRTGDSSGNTIYF.

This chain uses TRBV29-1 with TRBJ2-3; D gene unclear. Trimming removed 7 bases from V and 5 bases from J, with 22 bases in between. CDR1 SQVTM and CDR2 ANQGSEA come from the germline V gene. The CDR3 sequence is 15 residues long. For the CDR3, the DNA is TGCAGCGCCGAAGATACCCTAGACTGGAGAGATACGCAGTATTTT. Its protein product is CSAEDTLDWRDTQYF.

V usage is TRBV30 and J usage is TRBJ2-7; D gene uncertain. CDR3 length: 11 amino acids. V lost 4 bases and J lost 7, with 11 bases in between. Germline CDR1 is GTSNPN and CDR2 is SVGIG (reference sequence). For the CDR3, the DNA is TGTGCCTGGACGACTTCCTGGGAGCAGTACTTC. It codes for CAWTTSWEQYF.

CDR3: CASLQGFNSNVLTF. DNA of the CDR3: TGTGCCAGCTTACAGGGATTTAATTCCAACGTCCTGACTTTC. This rearrangement joins TRBV6-5 to TRBJ2-6; tentatively, D is TRBD1 (6 bases). The germline V gene has CDR1 MNHEY and CDR2 SVGAGI. CDR3 length: 14 residues. The V end was cut by 8 bases, the J end by 8 bases, with 16 bases between.

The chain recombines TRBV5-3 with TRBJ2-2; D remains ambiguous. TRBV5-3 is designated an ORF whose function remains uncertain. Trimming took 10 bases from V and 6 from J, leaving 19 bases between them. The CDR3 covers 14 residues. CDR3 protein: CADTTSRRPGELFF. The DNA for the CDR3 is TGTGCCGACACAACCAGCCGCCGCCCCGGGGAGCTGTTTTTT.

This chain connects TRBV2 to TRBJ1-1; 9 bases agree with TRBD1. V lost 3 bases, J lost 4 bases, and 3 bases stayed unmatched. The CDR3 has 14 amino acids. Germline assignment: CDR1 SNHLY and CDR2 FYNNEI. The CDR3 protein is CASSEEDRGTEAFF. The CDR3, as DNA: TGTGCCAGCAGTGAGGAGGACAGGGGCACTGAAGCTTTCTTT.

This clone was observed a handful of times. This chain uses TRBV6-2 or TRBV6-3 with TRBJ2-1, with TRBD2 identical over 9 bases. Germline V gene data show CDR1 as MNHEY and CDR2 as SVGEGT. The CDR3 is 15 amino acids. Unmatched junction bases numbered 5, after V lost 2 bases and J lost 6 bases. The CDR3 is CASSYRATSGNEQFF. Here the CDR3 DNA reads TGTGCCAGCAGTTACCGTGCGACTAGCGGCAATGAGCAGTTCTTC.

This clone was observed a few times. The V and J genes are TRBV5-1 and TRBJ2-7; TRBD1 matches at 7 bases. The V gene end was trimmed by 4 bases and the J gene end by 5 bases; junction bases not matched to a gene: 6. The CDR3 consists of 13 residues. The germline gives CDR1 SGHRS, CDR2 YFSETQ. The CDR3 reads CASSLNRGHEQYF. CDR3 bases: TGCGCCAGCAGCCTGAACAGGGGCCACGAGCAGTACTTC.

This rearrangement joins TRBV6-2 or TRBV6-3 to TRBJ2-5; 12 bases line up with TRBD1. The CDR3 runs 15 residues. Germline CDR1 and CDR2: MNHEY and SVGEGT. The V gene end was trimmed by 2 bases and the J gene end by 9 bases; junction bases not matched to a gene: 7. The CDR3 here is CASSYTGQGASSQYF. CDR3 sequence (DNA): TGTGCCAGCAGTTACACGGGACAGGGGGCTTCGTCCCAGTACTTC.

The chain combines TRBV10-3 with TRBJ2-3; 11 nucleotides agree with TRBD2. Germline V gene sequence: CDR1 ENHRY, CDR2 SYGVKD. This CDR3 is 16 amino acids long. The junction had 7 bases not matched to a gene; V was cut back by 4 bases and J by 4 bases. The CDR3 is CAISAPSGRSPDTQYF. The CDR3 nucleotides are TGTGCCATCAGTGCACCTAGCGGGAGGTCGCCAGATACGCAGTATTTT.